Below are 17 T cell receptor beta chains sequenced from a single sample in a study of type 1 regulatory T cells. TCRdb reprocessed the reads via MiXCR and lists one record per CDR3 protein. Of over 90,000 distinct CDR3 sequences listed, around a third were seen once; the top ten hold around 2.3%. The sequenced sample was CD4+ T cells, either the whole sample or a sorted fraction (not recorded which). These receptors were collected from a human donor in good health.

In nucleotides, the CDR3 is TGCAGTGCTAGGAGAATCGGGACTAGATTCAATGAGCAGTTCTTC. Translation gives CSARRIGTRFNEQFF. This chain connects TRBV20-1 to TRBJ2-1; TRBD2 matches 8 bases. The CDR3 contains 15 residues. V was clipped by 3 bases and J by 6 bases; unmatched bases: 10. Germline CDR1 reads DFQATT; CDR2 reads SNEGSKA (reference sequence).

This rearrangement joins TRBV28 to TRBJ2-1, with a weak D call TRBD1 (6 bases). The CDR3 sequence is 14 residues long. The V gene lost 3 bases and the J gene lost 7 bases, with 13 bases spanning the gap. Germline assignment: CDR1 MDHEN and CDR2 SYDVKM. The CDR3: CASSLGTQQNEQFF. The CDR3 DNA sequence: TGTGCCAGCAGTTTGGGGACACAGCAAAATGAGCAGTTCTTC.

This clonotype has at least ten counts. The chain combines TRBV20-1 with TRBJ2-2; the D gene could be TRBD1 or TRBD2 (5 bases each). The germline V and J ends were trimmed by 6 bases and 0 bases, with 11 bases remaining between them. The germline V gene has CDR1 DFQATT and CDR2 SNEGSKA (reference sequence). The CDR3 has 14 amino acids. The CDR3 sequence: CSAARGANTGELFF. In DNA form, the CDR3 reads TGCAGTGCCGCCCGGGGCGCGAACACCGGGGAGCTGTTTTTT.

This clonotype was found a few times. The rearrangement joins TRBV3-1 to TRBJ2-7; TRBD1 agrees at 7 bases. J gave up 2 bases and V 5 bases, and 3 bases lay outside the gene matches. This CDR3 has 13 amino acids. From germline, CDR1 is LGHDT and CDR2 YNNKEL (reference sequence). CDR3 loop: CASSFGQAYEQYF. In DNA, the CDR3 is TGTGCCAGCAGCTTCGGACAGGCCTACGAGCAGTACTTC.

The gene calls are TRBV7-9 and TRBJ2-7, with unresolved D. Germline V CDR1 and CDR2: SEHNR, FQNEAQ (reference sequence). V dropped 5 bases and J dropped 0 bases, with 11 bases sitting between them. The CDR3 has 14 amino acids. The CDR3 DNA follows: TGTGCCAGCAGCGAGGAACGATACTCCTACGAGCAGTACTTC. Translated: CASSEERYSYEQYF.

This clonotype was detected only a few times. The gene calls are TRBV3-1 and TRBJ2-4; the match to TRBD2 covers 11 bases. This CDR3 contains 19 residues. CDR1 and CDR2 from the germline V gene are LGHDT and YNNKEL (reference sequence). Trimming took 0 bases from V and 0 from J; bases not matched to a gene: 7. CDR3 sequence reads: CASSQESLAGGLAKNIQYF. Here the CDR3 DNA reads TGTGCCAGCAGCCAAGAGTCCCTAGCGGGAGGACTAGCCAAAAACATTCAGTACTTC.

This clonotype was observed a few times. J is TRBJ2-5 and V is TRBV7-7, with TRBD2 matching 7 bases. V was clipped by 3 bases and J by 1 base; unmatched bases: 11. The CDR3 is 17 residues long. The germline CDR1 and CDR2 sequences are SSHAT and FNYEAQ (reference sequence). The CDR3 reads CASSFSSGEGPQETQYF. CDR3 DNA sequence: TGTGCCAGCAGCTTCTCAAGCGGGGAAGGACCCCAAGAGACCCAGTACTTC.

The CDR3 spells CASSLGALGTGNSPLHF. CDR3 nucleotide sequence: TGTGCCAGCAGCTTAGGAGCCCTCGGGACAGGGAATTCACCCCTCCACTTT. The rearrangement joins TRBV13 to TRBJ1-6, with 9 bases fitting TRBD1. The CDR3 has 17 residues. Germline loops: CDR1 PRHDT, CDR2 FYEKMQ (reference sequence). Unmatched junction bases numbered 7, after V lost 0 bases and J lost 7 bases.

V gene TRBV7-3 combines with J gene TRBJ2-7, with a weak D call TRBD1 (6 bases). Trimming took off 1 base at V and 5 bases at J, with 15 bases between the two ends. There are 15 residues in the CDR3. Germline assignment: CDR1 SGHTA and CDR2 FQGTGA. The DNA of the CDR3 is TGTGCCAGCAGCTTAAATGGCAGGGGAACCCACGAGCAGTACTTC. This translates into CASSLNGRGTHEQYF.

The V gene is TRBV18, the J gene TRBJ1-5, with 7 positions matching TRBD1. The V and J ends lost 3 bases and 2 bases, in that order; junction bases with no gene match: 7. This CDR3 has 16 residues. Per the germline V gene, CDR1 is KGHSH and CDR2 is LQKENI. CDR3 in amino acids: CASSPTLDRGNQPQHF. In DNA form, the CDR3 reads TGTGCCAGCTCACCCACCCTTGACAGGGGCAATCAGCCCCAGCATTTT.

This chain connects TRBV7-9 to TRBJ2-3; possible D gene TRBD2, 6 bases. CDR3 size: 16 residues. Germline CDR1 and CDR2: SEHNR and FQNEAQ (reference sequence). V gave up 3 bases and J gave up 2 bases, with 15 bases separating them. In DNA form, the CDR3 reads TGTGCCAGCAGCTTGGGGCGTCTAGCGACCACAGATACGCAGTATTTT. Protein sequence: CASSLGRLATTDTQYF.

The gene calls are TRBV19 and TRBJ2-5; maybe TRBD1 (6 bases). CDR3 size: 14 residues. Germline V CDR1 and CDR2: LNHDA, SQIVND (reference sequence). V gave up 4 bases and J gave up 2 bases, with 11 bases separating them. The CDR3 region has the DNA TGTGCCAGTAGTACGCCAGGGACACAAGAGACCCAGTACTTC. This translates into CASSTPGTQETQYF.

The rearrangement joins TRBV20-1 to TRBJ2-5; TRBD2 aligns across 11 bases. This CDR3 spans 12 amino acids. J was trimmed by 4 bases and V by 5 bases; bases with no gene match: 0. The germline gives CDR1 DFQATT, CDR2 SNEGSKA (reference sequence). The CDR3 sequence is CSAGLAGETQYF. CDR3 coding DNA: TGCAGTGCTGGACTAGCGGGAGAGACCCAGTACTTC.

This clonotype was seen a few times. The chain has TRBV18 and TRBJ2-6, with TRBD2 as a possible D gene (6 bases). This CDR3 is built from 17 residues. The V gene lost 3 bases and the J gene lost 0 bases, with 12 bases spanning the gap. Germline V CDR1 and CDR2: KGHSH, LQKENI. The CDR3 loop is CASSPGLRTSGANVLTF. The DNA of the CDR3 is TGTGCCAGCTCACCGGGACTTCGAACCTCTGGGGCCAACGTCCTGACTTTC.

V usage is TRBV24-1 and J usage is TRBJ2-1, with TRBD2 matching 11 bases. Losses at the gene ends were 9 bases for V and 7 bases for J; bases not matched to a gene: 10. The CDR3 length is 15 residues. The germline gives CDR1 KGHDR, CDR2 SFDVKD. The CDR3 DNA sequence: TGTGCCACCGGACAGACTAGCGGGGAAGGGAATGAGCAGTTCTTC. Its protein is CATGQTSGEGNEQFF.

The chain uses TRBV5-1 and TRBJ2-5, with D perhaps matching TRBD1 (5 bases). V was shortened by 2 bases and J by 1 base, with 18 bases between the two germline ends. Germline assignment: CDR1 SGHRS and CDR2 YFSETQ. This CDR3 contains 17 residues. CDR3 DNA: TGCGCCAGCAGCTTAAGTACAGGTCTGAACACCCAAGAGACCCAGTACTTC. Translation: CASSLSTGLNTQETQYF.

This chain connects TRBV9 to TRBJ2-3; 7 bases are a match to TRBD2. After removal of 0 bases from V and 1 base from J, the junction contained 5 bases not matched to a gene. The CDR3 consists of 16 residues. Germline loops: CDR1 SGDLS, CDR2 YYNGEE. The CDR3 DNA sequence: TGTGCCAGCAGCGTAGACGGGGGAGGGGGCACAGATACGCAGTATTTT. It yields the protein CASSVDGGGGTDTQYF.